This T cell receptor (beta chain) appears in the sequencing data of a study of shared clonotypes between healthy human individuals. Findings and caveats of the study: Clonotype sharing among donors, it was expected, would be affected by sequencing depth. There were few donors, and this limited the genetic and exposure-history diversity represented.

Investigators spread the genomic DNA of each subset evenly over several immunoSEQ plates. Produced via immunoSEQ multiplex PCR; TCRdb's table is partial and in-frame only. The data hold 470,000 or so clones, with approximately 84% observed a single time. Donors, without exception, were Caucasian adults residing in Nashville, Tennessee. Germline V gives CDR1 SGHRS, CDR2 YFSETQ. The V end lost 4 bases, the J end lost 1 base, and 9 bases lay between the germline ends. The CDR3 is made up of 14 amino acids. This clone was counted at least ten times. The antigen is undetermined. The TCR was taken from a woman aged 40 to 50 in good health. Some clones in this sample may be carry-over from other donors' samples. The sequenced sample was PBMCs. The chain is built from TRBV5-1 and TRBJ2-1; perhaps TRBD1 as D (6 bases). DNA of the CDR3: TGCGCCAGCAGCGAAGGGACATCCTACAATGAGCAGTTCTTC. Amino acid sequence: CASSEGTSYNEQFF.